Below, one T cell receptor beta chain is given with its context. Antigen specificity is unknown. Trimming shortened V by 5 bases and J by 6 bases, and 13 bases separated the two germline ends. The CDR3 spans 14 residues. Germline V gives CDR1 SGHTA, CDR2 FQGNSA. Lung cancer patients with chemo-refractory metastatic non-small-cell disease were given focal radiation plus CTLA-4 blockade with ipilimumab. This sample is part of a study of radiotherapy plus CTLA-4 blockade in lung cancer. Study context: Disease control reached under 35%, with objective responses in around 20%.

Points from the study as a whole: TCR clones originating in tumors grew in number in blood after radiotherapy plus ipilimumab. The best prediction of response reportedly came from early blood T cell clone dynamics, with interferon-beta.

The repertoire was sequenced with immunoSEQ multiplex PCR; TCRdb's copy has only in-frame clones and lacks some. The table records more than 95,000 clones, roughly 80% of them present only once. This receptor was obtained from a human donor with non-small cell lung cancer who had a partial response to radiotherapy plus ipilimumab. Sequenced material: peripheral blood, taken from a patient treated with radiotherapy plus ipilimumab. V gene TRBV7-2 combines with J gene TRBJ2-2, with D possibly TRBD2 on 6 matching bases. CDR3 nucleotide sequence: TGTGCCAGCAGCACACAGACTAGTTCCGGGGAGCTGTTTTTT. Translating gives CASSTQTSSGELFF.